The following is a T cell receptor (beta chain) sequence with its context. The antigen is not known. This entry is derived from a study of cytomegalovirus exposure and HLA in healthy donors. Study-wide results and limits: Upon later analysis, TCR association rates were observed to vary by HLA locus, being highest for DRB1 and lowest for HLA-C. Overall, approximately 150 TCR beta chains were annotated as cytomegalovirus-associated.

In germline, CDR1 is SGHNT, CDR2 YYREEE (reference sequence). This CDR3 contains 15 residues. V shed 4 bases, J shed 10 bases, and the junction held 8 bases outside the gene matches. It was with 60 Vbeta and 13 Jbeta primers that the PCR ran. Profiled with immunoSEQ multiplex PCR; TCRdb holds only in-frame clones, not every one. The data show about 84,000 clones, more than 80% seen once. This receptor was obtained from a man aged 18 to 29 in good health and CMV-seronegative. This chain connects TRBV5-4 to TRBJ1-6; 10 bases fit TRBD1. The sequenced material came from PBMCs. CDR3 in DNA: TGTGCCAGCAGCACCCCGGACAGGGGGAAGTCACCCCTCCACTTT. This translates into CASSTPDRGKSPLHF.